Listed below are T cell receptor beta chains from one sample, sequenced in a study of T cell repertoires in cytomegalovirus infection. A single record per CDR3 protein comes from TCRdb applying MiXCR to the reads. Counted here are about 920,000 distinct CDR3 sequences, under 40% occurring once; the ten biggest clones make up around an eighth. What these receptors recognize is not known. Sequenced material: cultured CD8+ T cells from PBMCs, taken from culture after CMV antigen stimulation. Every receptor here comes from a human donor in good health (CMV status not recorded). Some clones in this sample may be carry-over from other donors' samples. CDR3s include the opening cysteine and the closing phenylalanine or tryptophan. The order of the fields is V gene, D gene, J gene, clone size, CDR3 protein, CDR3 DNA. D genes are given only for firm matches. Size values are once, few and many counts, or a class for expanded clones, and some rows have none.

>TRBV4-1|NA|TRBJ1-6|NA
CASSQDPVRIYNSPLHF
TGCGCCAGCAGCCAAGATCCGGTGAGGATCTATAATTCACCCCTCCACTTT
>TRBV7-9|NA|TRBJ1-2|NA
CASSSPTNYGYTF
TGTGCCAGCAGCTCCCCTACTAACTATGGCTACACCTTC
>TRBV4-1|NA|TRBJ2-6|once
CASSQAIRGRGASGTNVLTF
TGCGCCAGCAGCCAAGCCATCCGGGGACGGGGAGCCTCTGGGACCAACGTCCTGACTTTC
>TRBV7-3|NA|TRBJ1-6|NA
CASSLGQIYNSPLHF
TGTGCCAGCAGCTTGGGGCAAATATATAATTCACCCCTCCACTTT
>TRBV27|NA|TRBJ2-1|few
CASRAGSYNEQFF
TGTGCCAGCAGGGCCGGGTCCTACAATGAGCAGTTCTTC
>TRBV7-9|NA|TRBJ2-4|few
CASSLGWGINIQYF
TGTGCCAGCAGCTTAGGTTGGGGGATAAACATTCAGTACTTC
>TRBV4-1|NA|TRBJ1-1|NA
CASSQEFRAVSEAFF
TGCGCCAGCAGCCAAGAATTCAGGGCGGTTTCTGAAGCTTTCTTT
>TRBV11-2|NA|TRBJ2-1|few
CASSLSRGGIYNEQFF
TGTGCCAGCAGCCTTTCGAGGGGGGGGATTTACAATGAGCAGTTCTTC
>TRBV6-6|NA|TRBJ1-2|few
CASSSGEDNYGYTF
TGTGCCAGCAGTTCTGGGGAAGATAACTATGGCTACACCTTC
>TRBV6-6|TRBD1|TRBJ1-4|NA
CASSSLQGGNEKLFF
TGTGCCAGCAGTTCCCTACAGGGGGGGAATGAAAAACTGTTTTTT
>TRBV27|NA|TRBJ2-3|NA
CASRLRAGFTDTQYF
TGTGCCAGCAGGCTACGGGCAGGGTTCACAGATACGCAGTATTTT
>TRBV27|NA|TRBJ1-2|few
CASSFQLGLSNYGYTF
TGTGCCAGCAGTTTCCAACTAGGACTCTCGAACTATGGCTACACCTTC
>TRBV4-1|TRBD2|TRBJ2-7|NA
CVSSPGPTSGGAYEQYF
TGTGTCAGCAGCCCAGGTCCCACTAGCGGGGGGGCCTACGAGCAGTACTTC
>TRBV7-6|NA|TRBJ1-2|few
CASSLASSGNYGYTF
TGTGCCAGCAGCTTAGCTTCGTCGGGCAACTATGGCTACACCTTC
>TRBV6-2/TRBV6-3|NA|TRBJ2-2|few
CASSYSRTGQNTGELFF
TGTGCCAGCAGTTACTCGAGGACGGGGCAGAACACCGGGGAGCTGTTTTTT
>TRBV27|TRBD1|TRBJ1-2|many
CASISFLRGQGVGYTF
TGTGCCAGCATTTCTTTTCTCCGGGGACAGGGGGTTGGCTACACCTTC
>TRBV19|NA|TRBJ2-1|NA
CASSIGSSSYNEQFF
TGTGCCAGTAGTATAGGCAGCAGCTCCTACAATGAGCAGTTCTTC
>TRBV27|NA|TRBJ2-1|NA
CASTRGHGAYNEQFF
TGTGCCAGCACGCGGGGACACGGGGCCTACAATGAGCAGTTCTTC
>TRBV6-5|NA|TRBJ2-3|NA
CASSYEVSSSTDTQYF
TGTGCCAGCAGTTACGAAGTTAGCAGTAGCACAGATACGCAGTATTTT
>TRBV6-2/TRBV6-3|TRBD1|TRBJ2-1|few
CASRKTGFHNEQFF
TGTGCCAGCAGAAAGACAGGGTTCCACAATGAGCAGTTCTTC
>TRBV27|NA|TRBJ1-1|few
CASSPVGGYTEAFF
TGTGCCAGCAGTCCCGTCGGGGGTTACACTGAAGCTTTCTTT
>TRBV5-6|TRBD2|TRBJ2-3|few
CASSYTGLGDTDTQYF
TGTGCCAGCAGCTATACAGGACTAGGGGACACAGATACGCAGTATTTT
>TRBV28|NA|TRBJ2-2|few
CASSDRDMNTGELFF
TGTGCCAGCAGTGACAGAGATATGAACACCGGGGAGCTGTTTTTT
>TRBV13|NA|TRBJ1-1|NA
CASSQTAVNTEAFF
TGTGCCAGCAGCCAAACGGCAGTTAACACTGAAGCTTTCTTT
>TRBV7-2|NA|TRBJ1-4|NA
CTSVGIGAGADEKLFF
TGTACCAGCGTAGGGATAGGGGCAGGGGCGGATGAAAAACTGTTTTTT
>TRBV6-1|NA|TRBJ2-1|many
CASSDRRFYNEQFF
TGTGCCAGCAGTGACAGACGTTTTTACAATGAGCAGTTCTTC
>TRBV7-9|NA|TRBJ2-7|NA
CASSSLRDSTGAYKQYF
TGTGCCAGCAGCTCACTTAGGGACTCCACAGGGGCCTACAAGCAGTACTTC
>TRBV24-1|TRBD1|TRBJ2-5|NA
CATSGQGWTKYF
TGTGCCACCAGTGGACAGGGATGGACCAAGTACTTC
>TRBV27|NA|TRBJ2-3|few
CASRGLTDTQYF
TGTGCCAGCAGGGGACTCACAGATACGCAGTATTTT
>TRBV29-1|TRBD1|TRBJ1-2|NA
CSAQTGAHPVGGYTF
TGCAGCGCCCAGACAGGGGCTCACCCCGTCGGTGGCTACACCTTC
>TRBV7-6|NA|TRBJ2-2|few
CASSLEVGSGELFF
TGTGCCAGCAGCTTAGAGGTGGGCAGCGGGGAGCTGTTTTTT
>TRBV7-9|NA|TRBJ1-1|NA
CASSLSRGAEAFF
TGTGCCAGCAGCTTATCCAGGGGTGCTGAAGCTTTCTTT
>TRBV28|TRBD2|TRBJ2-3|NA
CASSFPYSLLAGKAKSTDTQYF
TGTGCCAGCAGTTTCCCTTACTCCCTACTAGCGGGGAAAGCGAAGAGCACAGATACGCAGTATTTT
>TRBV15|NA|TRBJ2-4|NA
CATSRVTQNIQYF
TGTGCCACCAGCAGAGTAACCCAAAACATTCAGTACTTC
>TRBV5-4|TRBD1|TRBJ1-6|few
CASSSAGTGFGPLHF
TGTGCCAGCAGCTCTGCCGGGACAGGGTTCGGTCCCCTCCACTTT
>TRBV7-6|TRBD1|TRBJ2-1|NA
CASSHKIPGTGGWDEQFF
TGTGCCAGCAGCCATAAAATCCCCGGCACAGGGGGTTGGGATGAGCAGTTCTTC
>TRBV6-1|NA|TRBJ1-5|NA
CASSFPGGPQHF
TGTGCCAGCAGTTTTCCCGGGGGGCCCCAGCATTTT
>TRBV6-4|NA|TRBJ1-5|NA
CASSDRTEGHQPQHF
TGTGCCAGCAGTGACCGGACGGAGGGGCATCAGCCCCAGCATTTT
>TRBV7-8|NA|TRBJ2-7|few
CASSLAGTTAGEQYF
TGTGCCAGCAGCTTAGCTGGGACCACCGCCGGGGAGCAGTACTTC
>TRBV10-2|NA|TRBJ1-1|NA
CASSESSGAMNTEAFF
TGCGCCAGCAGTGAGTCATCAGGGGCAATGAACACTGAAGCTTTCTTT